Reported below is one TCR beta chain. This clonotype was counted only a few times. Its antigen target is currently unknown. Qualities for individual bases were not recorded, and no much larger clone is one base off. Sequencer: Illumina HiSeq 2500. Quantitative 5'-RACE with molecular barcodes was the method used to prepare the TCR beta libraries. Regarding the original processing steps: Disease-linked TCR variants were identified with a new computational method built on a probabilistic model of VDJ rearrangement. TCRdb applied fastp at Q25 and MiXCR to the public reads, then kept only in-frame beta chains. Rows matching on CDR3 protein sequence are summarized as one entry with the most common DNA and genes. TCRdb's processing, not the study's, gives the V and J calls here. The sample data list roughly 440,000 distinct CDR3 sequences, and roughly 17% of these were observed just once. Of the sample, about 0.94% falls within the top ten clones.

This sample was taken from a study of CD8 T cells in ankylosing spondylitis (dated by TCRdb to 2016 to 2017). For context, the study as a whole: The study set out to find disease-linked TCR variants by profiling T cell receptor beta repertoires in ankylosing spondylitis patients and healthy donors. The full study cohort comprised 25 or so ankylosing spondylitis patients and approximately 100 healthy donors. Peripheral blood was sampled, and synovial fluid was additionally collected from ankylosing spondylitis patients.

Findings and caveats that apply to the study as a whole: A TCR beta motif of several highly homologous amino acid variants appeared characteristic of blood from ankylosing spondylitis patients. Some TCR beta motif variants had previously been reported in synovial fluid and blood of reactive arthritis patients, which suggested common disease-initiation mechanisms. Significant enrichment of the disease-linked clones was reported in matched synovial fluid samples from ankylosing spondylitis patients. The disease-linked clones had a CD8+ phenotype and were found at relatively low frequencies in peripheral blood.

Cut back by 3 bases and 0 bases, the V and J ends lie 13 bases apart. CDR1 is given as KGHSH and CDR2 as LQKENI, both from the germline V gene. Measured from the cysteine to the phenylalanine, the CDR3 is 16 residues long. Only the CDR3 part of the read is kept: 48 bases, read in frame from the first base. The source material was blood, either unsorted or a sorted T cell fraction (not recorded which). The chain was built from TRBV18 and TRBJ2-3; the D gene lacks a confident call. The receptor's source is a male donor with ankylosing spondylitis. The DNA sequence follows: TGTGCCAGCTCACCTCCCACGGCTTATAGCACAGATACGCAGTATTTT. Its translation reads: CASSPPTAYSTDTQYF.